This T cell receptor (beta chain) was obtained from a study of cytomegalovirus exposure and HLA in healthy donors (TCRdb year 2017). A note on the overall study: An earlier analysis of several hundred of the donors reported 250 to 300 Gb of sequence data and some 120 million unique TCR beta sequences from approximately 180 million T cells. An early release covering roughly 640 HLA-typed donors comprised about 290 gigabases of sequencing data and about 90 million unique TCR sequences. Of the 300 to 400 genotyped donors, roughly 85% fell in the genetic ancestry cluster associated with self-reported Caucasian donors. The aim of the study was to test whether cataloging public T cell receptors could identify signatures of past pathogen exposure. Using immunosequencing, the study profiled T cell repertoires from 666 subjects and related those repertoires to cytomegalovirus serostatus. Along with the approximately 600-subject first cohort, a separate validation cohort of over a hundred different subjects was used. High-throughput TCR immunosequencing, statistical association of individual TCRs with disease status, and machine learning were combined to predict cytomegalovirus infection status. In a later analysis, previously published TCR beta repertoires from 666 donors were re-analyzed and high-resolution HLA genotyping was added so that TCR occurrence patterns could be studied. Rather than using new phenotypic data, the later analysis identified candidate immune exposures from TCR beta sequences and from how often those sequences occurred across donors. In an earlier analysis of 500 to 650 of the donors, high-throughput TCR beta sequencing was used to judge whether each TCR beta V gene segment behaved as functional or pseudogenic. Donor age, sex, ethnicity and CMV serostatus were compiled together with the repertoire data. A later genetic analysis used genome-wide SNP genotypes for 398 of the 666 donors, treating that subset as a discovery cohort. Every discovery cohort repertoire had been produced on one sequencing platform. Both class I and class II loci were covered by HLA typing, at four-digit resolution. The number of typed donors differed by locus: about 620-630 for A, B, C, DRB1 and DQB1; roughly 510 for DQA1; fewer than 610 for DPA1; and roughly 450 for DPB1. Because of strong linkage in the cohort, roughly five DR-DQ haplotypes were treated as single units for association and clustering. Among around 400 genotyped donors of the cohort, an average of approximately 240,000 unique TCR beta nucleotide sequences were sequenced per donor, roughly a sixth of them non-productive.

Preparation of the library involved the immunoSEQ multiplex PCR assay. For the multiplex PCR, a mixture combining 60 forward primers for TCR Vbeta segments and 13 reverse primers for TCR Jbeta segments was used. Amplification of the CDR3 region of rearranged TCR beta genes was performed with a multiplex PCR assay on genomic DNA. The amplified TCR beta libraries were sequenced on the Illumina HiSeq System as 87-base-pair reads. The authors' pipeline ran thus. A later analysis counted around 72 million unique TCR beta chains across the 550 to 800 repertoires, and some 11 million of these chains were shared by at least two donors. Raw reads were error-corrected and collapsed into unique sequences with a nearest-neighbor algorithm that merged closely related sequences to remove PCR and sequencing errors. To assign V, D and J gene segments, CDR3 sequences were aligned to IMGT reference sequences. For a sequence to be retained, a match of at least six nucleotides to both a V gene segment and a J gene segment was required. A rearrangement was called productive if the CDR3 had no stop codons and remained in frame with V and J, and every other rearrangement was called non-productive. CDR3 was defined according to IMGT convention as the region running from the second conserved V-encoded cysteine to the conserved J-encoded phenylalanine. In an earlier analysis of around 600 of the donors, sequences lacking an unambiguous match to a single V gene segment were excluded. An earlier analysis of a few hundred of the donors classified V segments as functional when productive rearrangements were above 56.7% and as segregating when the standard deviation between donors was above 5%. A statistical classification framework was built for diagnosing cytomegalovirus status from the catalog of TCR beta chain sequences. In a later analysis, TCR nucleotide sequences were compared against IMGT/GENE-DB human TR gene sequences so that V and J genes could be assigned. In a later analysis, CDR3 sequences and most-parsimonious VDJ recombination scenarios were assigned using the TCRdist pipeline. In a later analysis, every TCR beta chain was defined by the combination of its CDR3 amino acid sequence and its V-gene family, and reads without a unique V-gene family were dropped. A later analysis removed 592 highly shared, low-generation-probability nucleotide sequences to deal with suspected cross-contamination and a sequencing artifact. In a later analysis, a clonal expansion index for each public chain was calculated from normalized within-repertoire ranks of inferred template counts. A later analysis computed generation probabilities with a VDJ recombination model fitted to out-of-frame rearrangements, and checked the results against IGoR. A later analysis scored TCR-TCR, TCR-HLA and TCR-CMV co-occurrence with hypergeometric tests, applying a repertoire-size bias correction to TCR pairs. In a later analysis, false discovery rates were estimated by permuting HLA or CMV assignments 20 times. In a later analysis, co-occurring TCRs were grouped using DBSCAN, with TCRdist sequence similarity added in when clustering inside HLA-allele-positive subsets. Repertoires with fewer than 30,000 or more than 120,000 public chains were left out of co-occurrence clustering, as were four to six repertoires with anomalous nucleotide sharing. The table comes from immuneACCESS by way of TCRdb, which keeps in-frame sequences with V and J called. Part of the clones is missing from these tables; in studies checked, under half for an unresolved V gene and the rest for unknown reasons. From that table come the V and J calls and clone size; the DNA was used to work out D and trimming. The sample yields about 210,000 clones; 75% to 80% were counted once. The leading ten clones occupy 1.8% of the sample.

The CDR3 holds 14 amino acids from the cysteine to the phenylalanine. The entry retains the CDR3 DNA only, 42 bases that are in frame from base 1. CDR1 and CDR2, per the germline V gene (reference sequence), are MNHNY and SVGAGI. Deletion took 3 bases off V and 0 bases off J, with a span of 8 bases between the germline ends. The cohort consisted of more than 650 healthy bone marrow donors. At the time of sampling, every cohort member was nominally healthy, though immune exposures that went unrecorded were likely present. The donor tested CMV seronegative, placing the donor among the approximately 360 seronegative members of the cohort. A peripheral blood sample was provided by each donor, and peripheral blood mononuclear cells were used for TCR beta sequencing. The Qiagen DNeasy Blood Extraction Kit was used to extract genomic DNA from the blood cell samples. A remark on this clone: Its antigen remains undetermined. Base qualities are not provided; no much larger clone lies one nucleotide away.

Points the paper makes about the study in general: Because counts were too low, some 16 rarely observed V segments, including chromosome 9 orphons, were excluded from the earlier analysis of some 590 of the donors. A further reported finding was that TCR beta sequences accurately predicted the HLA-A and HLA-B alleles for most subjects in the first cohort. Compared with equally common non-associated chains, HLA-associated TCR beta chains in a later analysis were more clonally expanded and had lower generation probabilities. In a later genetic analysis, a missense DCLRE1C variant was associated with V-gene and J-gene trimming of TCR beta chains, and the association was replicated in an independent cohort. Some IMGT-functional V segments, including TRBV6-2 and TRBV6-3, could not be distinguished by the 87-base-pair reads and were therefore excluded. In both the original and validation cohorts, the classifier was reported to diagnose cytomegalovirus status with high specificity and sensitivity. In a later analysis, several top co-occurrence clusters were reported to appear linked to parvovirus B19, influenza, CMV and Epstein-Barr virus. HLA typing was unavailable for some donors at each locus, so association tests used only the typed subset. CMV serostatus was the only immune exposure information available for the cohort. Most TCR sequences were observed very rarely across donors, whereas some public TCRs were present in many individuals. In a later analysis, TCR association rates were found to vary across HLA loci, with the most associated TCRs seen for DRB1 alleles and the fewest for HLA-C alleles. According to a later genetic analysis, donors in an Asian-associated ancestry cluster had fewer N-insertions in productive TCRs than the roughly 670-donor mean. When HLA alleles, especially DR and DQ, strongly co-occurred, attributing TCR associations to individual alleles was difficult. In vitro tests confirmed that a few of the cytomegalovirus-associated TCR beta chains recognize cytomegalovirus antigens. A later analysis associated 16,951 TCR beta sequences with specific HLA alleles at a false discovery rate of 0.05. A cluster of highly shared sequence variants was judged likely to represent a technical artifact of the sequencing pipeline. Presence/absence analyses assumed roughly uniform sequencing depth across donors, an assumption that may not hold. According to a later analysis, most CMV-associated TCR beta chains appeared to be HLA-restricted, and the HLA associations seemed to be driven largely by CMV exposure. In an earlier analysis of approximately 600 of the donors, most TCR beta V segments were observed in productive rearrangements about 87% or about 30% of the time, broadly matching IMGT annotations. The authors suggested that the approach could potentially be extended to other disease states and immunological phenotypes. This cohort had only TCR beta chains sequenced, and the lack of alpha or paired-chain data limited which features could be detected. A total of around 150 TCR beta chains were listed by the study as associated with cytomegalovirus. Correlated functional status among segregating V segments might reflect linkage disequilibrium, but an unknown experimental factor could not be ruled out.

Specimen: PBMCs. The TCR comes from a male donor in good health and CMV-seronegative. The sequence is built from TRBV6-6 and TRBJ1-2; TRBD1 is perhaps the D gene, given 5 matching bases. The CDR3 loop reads CASSYDSPNYGYTF. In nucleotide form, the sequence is TGTGCCAGCAGTTATGACAGCCCTAACTATGGCTACACCTTC.